The 7 T cell receptor beta chains reported below all come from one sample, sequenced in a study of Ad26.COV2.S vaccination and SARS-CoV-2 variants. Assay: immunoSEQ multiplex PCR; the TCRdb copy retains only in-frame clones and omits some. Of fewer than 400,000 clones in the sample, 88% were seen once. The treatment was: about 20 received Ad26.COV2.S at low or high dose, single or two shots; five or six received placebo; per-sample allocation not given. All samples were drawn on day 63, counting from the first vaccine or placebo injection. The sequencing here drew on peripheral blood, taken in a trial of Ad26.COV2.S vaccine versus placebo. The receptor set was obtained from a person aged 18-65 years who received the Ad26.COV2.S COVID-19 vaccine or a placebo.

This clone has a handful of counts. CDR3 in amino acids: CASSQDQAFPYEQYF. CDR3 coding DNA: TGTGCCAGCAGCCAAGATCAGGCGTTTCCCTACGAGCAGTACTTC. The V gene is TRBV3-1 (or the pseudogene TRBV3-2), the J gene TRBJ2-7; the D is unclear. The V end lost 0 bases, the J end lost 2 bases, and 11 bases lay between the germline ends. The CDR3 is 15 amino acids. Germline values: CDR1 LGHDT, CDR2 YNNKEL (reference sequence).

The chain has TRBV5-1 and TRBJ2-2; 11 nucleotides agree with TRBD1. V lost 8 bases and J lost 4; bases outside the gene matches: 4. Germline V gene data show CDR1 as SGHRS and CDR2 as YFSETQ. There are 14 residues in the CDR3. CDR3 in DNA: TGCGCCAGTGGACAGGGGGCGAGCACCGGGGAGCTGTTTTTT. Protein sequence: CASGQGASTGELFF.

Notes on this clone: At one end, the junction sequence differs from germline, possibly due to a read error. The V gene is TRBV9, the J gene TRBJ2-5, with unresolved D. This CDR3 spans 16 amino acids. CDR1 and CDR2 from the germline V gene are SGDLS and YYNGEE. The CDR3 sequence is CASSVDTSRKRESQYF. The CDR3 nucleotides are TGTGCCAGCAGCGTAGATACCTCTAGAAAACGAGAGAGCCAGTACTTC.

The V call is TRBV11-2, the J call TRBJ2-7; 13 bases align to TRBD2. This CDR3 spans 15 amino acids. V trimming: 3 bases; J trimming: 5 bases; junction bases outside the gene matches: 4. Germline V gene data show CDR1 as SGHAT and CDR2 as FQNNGV. CDR3 region: CASSFTSGGAHEQYF. CDR3 DNA: TGTGCCAGCAGCTTCACTAGCGGGGGGGCTCACGAGCAGTACTTC.

The genes are TRBV5-1 and TRBJ2-1; 15 bases match TRBD2. Germline CDR1 reads SGHRS; CDR2 reads YFSETQ. The CDR3 runs to 16 residues. Unmatched junction bases numbered 5, after V lost 3 bases and J lost 7 bases. For the CDR3, the DNA is TGCGCCAGCAGCTCAAGGACTAGCGGGGGGGTAAATGAGCAGTTCTTC. Translation gives CASSSRTSGGVNEQFF.

The chain joins TRBV10-3 to TRBJ1-1, with 12 bases lining up with TRBD1. CDR1 and CDR2 from the germline V gene are ENHRY and SYGVKD. Trimming cost V 8 bases and J 0 bases; bases outside gene matches: 7. The CDR3 consists of 16 residues. The CDR3 loop reads CAIGKGQGAMNTEAFF. The CDR3 DNA reads as TGTGCCATCGGAAAGGGACAGGGGGCCATGAACACTGAAGCTTTCTTT.

This clone came up a few times. The J gene is TRBJ2-7, the V gene TRBV19; 10 bases fit TRBD1. The trim removed 5 bases at V and 7 bases at J, leaving 11 bases unmatched. The germline V gene has CDR1 LNHDA and CDR2 SQIVND (reference sequence). The CDR3 contains 15 residues. This chain's CDR3 is CASSSVGTGVEEQYF. The CDR3 DNA is TGTGCCAGTAGTTCCGTCGGGACAGGGGTGGAAGAGCAGTACTTC.